Listed below are T cell receptor beta chains from one sample, sequenced in a study of T cells in Graves' hyperthyroidism and ophthalmopathy. TCRdb itself ran the multiplex PCR reads through MiXCR, one entry per CDR3 protein. The data contain about 520,000 distinct CDR3 sequences, 20% of them singletons. Sequenced: blood. These TCRs come from a young man with Graves' hyperthyroidism. Each CDR3 is given with its conserved first and last residue.

TRBV9	TRBJ2-5	CASSVGVGEQETQYF
TRBV5-5	TRBJ2-2	CASSLAPLDSSWELFF
TRBV12-3/TRBV12-4	TRBJ2-5	CASSSGTGYQETQYF
TRBV12-3/TRBV12-4	TRBJ1-3	CASSTWGFGNTIYF
TRBV5-1	TRBJ1-1	CASSLVGGSGEAFF
TRBV29-1	TRBJ2-7	CSAALGPPNSYEQYF
TRBV19	TRBJ1-2	CASSPQAKNYGYTF
TRBV12-3/TRBV12-4	TRBJ2-2	CASSTGQPTGELFF
TRBV19	TRBJ2-7	CASSQRELYEQYF
TRBV29-1	TRBJ1-1	CSVVPGPSPEAFF
TRBV6-5	TRBJ1-2	CASSYRDSERNYGYTF
TRBV12-3/TRBV12-4	TRBJ2-7	CASSPAGSWGYEQYF
TRBV6-2/TRBV6-3	TRBJ1-2	CASSYSRLGGYTF
TRBV10-3	TRBJ2-2	CAIGGRSDTGELFF
TRBV28	TRBJ1-1	CASTGGGITEAFF
TRBV12-3/TRBV12-4	TRBJ1-2	CASSFITSDGYTF
TRBV29-1	TRBJ2-7	CSVPETGPDSYEQYF
TRBV28	TRBJ1-5	CASSFAWDRGQDQPQHF
TRBV6-5	TRBJ1-5	CASSYSAAGSNQPQHF
TRBV28	TRBJ1-1	CASSLFRGGHTEAFF
TRBV5-5	TRBJ2-2	CASRTGGWETELLF
TRBV2	TRBJ1-3	CASSGQGPISGNTIYF
TRBV10-3	TRBJ2-7	CAISESGLPYEQYF
TRBV6-5	TRBJ1-1	CASSYGDRGNTEAFF
TRBV6-1	TRBJ1-2	CASSEDPRPNYGYTF